These 12 T cell receptor beta chains came from one sample sequenced in a study of control samples from healthy donors and cancer patients. Only in-frame clones appear in the TCRdb table, and some are missing; sequencing was by immunoSEQ multiplex PCR. The repertoire holds about 140,000 clones, 90% to 95% seen once, with less than 15% in the top ten. The specimen was blood. These TCRs come from a middle-aged man in good health.

The chain is built from TRBV5-4 and TRBJ1-1, with D perhaps TRBD1 (6 bases). The CDR3 is 16 residues long. V was clipped by 0 bases and J by 0 bases, with 12 bases between them. CDR1 is SGHNT, CDR2 YYREEE, per germline (reference sequence). This CDR3 is CASSLEDSLLNTEAFF. The CDR3 nucleotides are TGTGCCAGCAGCTTGGAGGACAGCCTTTTGAACACTGAAGCTTTCTTT.

A few counts support this clone. The rearrangement uses TRBV18 and TRBJ1-4; no firm D call. The germline CDR1 and CDR2 sequences are KGHSH and LQKENI. The CDR3 covers 12 residues. V was shortened by 6 bases and J by 6 bases, with 8 bases between the two germline ends. DNA of the CDR3: TGTGCCAGCTCGGGCAGCTATGAAAAACTGTTTTTT. Translation: CASSGSYEKLFF.

V is TRBV2 and J is TRBJ1-5, with a possible D match to TRBD1 (5 bases). The CDR3 has 14 amino acids. CDR1 is SNHLY, CDR2 FYNNEI, per germline. V was pared by 4 bases and J by 3 bases, with 10 bases between. CDR3 sequence reads: CASSGWGNNQPQHF. The DNA for the CDR3 is TGTGCCAGCAGTGGATGGGGGAACAATCAGCCCCAGCATTTT.

The chain recombines TRBV12-3 or TRBV12-4 with TRBJ2-2, with D unresolved. CDR3 size: 11 residues. V was cut by 2 bases and J by 8 bases, with 3 bases left in between. The CDR3 here is CASSLQGELFF. For the CDR3, the DNA is TGTGCCAGCAGTTTACAGGGGGAGCTGTTTTTT.

The CDR3: CASSPTGVDYGYTF. CDR3 in DNA: TGTGCCAGCAGCCCGACAGGGGTCGACTATGGCTACACCTTC. This rearrangement joins TRBV5-6 to TRBJ1-2; TRBD1 agrees at 8 bases. The germline CDR1 and CDR2 sequences are SGHDT and YYEEEE. J lost 3 bases, V lost 4 bases, and 5 bases had no gene match. The CDR3 length is 14 residues.

CDR3 nucleotide sequence: TGTGCCAGCAGTATCCGGACAGGGATTAATGAAAAACTGTTTTTT. Protein sequence: CASSIRTGINEKLFF. The chain carries TRBV28 and TRBJ1-4, with 8 bases lining up with TRBD1. This CDR3 is 15 amino acids long. The V and J ends lost 5 bases and 4 bases, in that order; junction bases with no gene match: 6. Looked up from germline, CDR1 is MDHEN and CDR2 is SYDVKM.

The V gene is TRBV10-3, the J gene TRBJ1-2; possibly TRBD1 for D (5 bases). This CDR3 has 14 residues. Germline CDR1 is ENHRY and CDR2 is SYGVKD. The ends were cut back, 0 bases at V and 2 bases at J, with 7 bases in the middle. In nucleotides, the CDR3 is TGTGCCATCAGTGAGTCGGGGGTAAACTATGGCTACACCTTC. As protein: CAISESGVNYGYTF.

The gene calls are TRBV11-2 and TRBJ1-3; possible D gene TRBD1, 5 bases. This CDR3 is 16 amino acids long. The ends were cut back, 5 bases at V and 0 bases at J, with 14 bases in the middle. CDR1 is SGHAT and CDR2 is FQNNGV in the germline V gene. The CDR3 reads CASSPTQVISGNTIYF. CDR3 in DNA: TGTGCCAGCAGCCCAACACAGGTTATCTCTGGAAACACCATATATTTT.

The V call is TRBV20-1, the J call TRBJ2-3, with a weak D call TRBD1 (6 bases). From germline, CDR1 is DFQATT and CDR2 SNEGSKA (reference sequence). The V end was cut by 3 bases, the J end by 4 bases, with 14 bases between. This CDR3 has 14 residues. For the CDR3, the DNA is TGCAGTGCTAGTAGGGGGTCGGACGCAGATACGCAGTATTTT. It is translated as CSASRGSDADTQYF.

The J gene is TRBJ2-1, the V gene TRBV25-1, with 14 bases lining up with TRBD2. V lost 3 bases, J lost 5 bases, and 3 bases stayed unmatched. The CDR3 contains 16 residues. Germline V gene data show CDR1 as MGHDK and CDR2 as SYGVNS. This CDR3 is CASSDGTSGRDNEQFF. The CDR3 coding sequence is TGTGCCAGCAGTGACGGGACTAGCGGGAGAGACAATGAGCAGTTCTTC.

This clone has only one observation. The chain is built from TRBV5-6 and TRBJ2-3; D is ambiguous. Germline CDR1 is SGHDT and CDR2 is YYEEEE. Deletions cut 0 bases from V and 8 bases from J, with 10 bases between. The CDR3 extends over 13 amino acids. CDR3 residues: CASSLEFKGTQYF. CDR3 coding DNA: TGTGCCAGCAGCTTGGAGTTTAAGGGTACGCAGTATTTT.

This sequence joins TRBV6-2 or TRBV6-3 and TRBJ2-2, with D perhaps matching TRBD2 (5 bases). CDR3 length equals 18 residues. Germline V gene lookup returns CDR1 MNHEY and CDR2 SVGEGT. V dropped 3 bases and J dropped 0 bases, with 17 bases sitting between them. Here the CDR3 reads CASSYYPGGRSNTGELFF. As DNA, the CDR3 is TGTGCCAGCAGTTATTACCCCGGAGGCAGGTCGAACACCGGGGAGCTGTTTTTT.